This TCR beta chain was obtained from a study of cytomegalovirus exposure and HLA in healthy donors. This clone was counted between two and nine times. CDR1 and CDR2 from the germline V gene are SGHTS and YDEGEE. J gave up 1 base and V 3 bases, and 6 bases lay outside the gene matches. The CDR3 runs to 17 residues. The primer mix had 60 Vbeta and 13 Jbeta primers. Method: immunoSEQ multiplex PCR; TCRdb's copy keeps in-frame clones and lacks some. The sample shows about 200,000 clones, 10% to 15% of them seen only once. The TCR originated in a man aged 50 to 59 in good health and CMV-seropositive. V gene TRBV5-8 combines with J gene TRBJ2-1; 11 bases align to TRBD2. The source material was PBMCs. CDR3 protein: CASSYSSGGESYNEQFF. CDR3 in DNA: TGTGCCAGCAGCTATAGTAGCGGGGGGGAATCCTACAATGAGCAGTTCTTC. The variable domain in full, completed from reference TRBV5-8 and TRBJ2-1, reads EAGVTQSPTHLIKTRGQQATLRCSPISGHTSVYWYQQALGLGLQFLLWYDEGEERNRGNFPPRFSGRQFPNYSSELNVNALELEDSALYLCASSYSSGGESYNEQFFGPGTRLTVL.